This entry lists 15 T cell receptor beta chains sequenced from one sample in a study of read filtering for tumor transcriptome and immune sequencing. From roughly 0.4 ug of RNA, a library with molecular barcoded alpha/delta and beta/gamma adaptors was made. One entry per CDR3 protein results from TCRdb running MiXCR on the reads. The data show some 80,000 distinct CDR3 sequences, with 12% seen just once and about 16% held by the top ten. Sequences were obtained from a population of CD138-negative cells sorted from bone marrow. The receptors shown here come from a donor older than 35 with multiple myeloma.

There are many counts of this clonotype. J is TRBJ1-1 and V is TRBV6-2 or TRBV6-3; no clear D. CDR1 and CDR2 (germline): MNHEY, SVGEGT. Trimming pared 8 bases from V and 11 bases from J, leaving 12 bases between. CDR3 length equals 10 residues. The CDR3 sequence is CASGEGNAFF. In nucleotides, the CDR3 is TGTGCCAGCGGTGAAGGTAACGCTTTCTTT.

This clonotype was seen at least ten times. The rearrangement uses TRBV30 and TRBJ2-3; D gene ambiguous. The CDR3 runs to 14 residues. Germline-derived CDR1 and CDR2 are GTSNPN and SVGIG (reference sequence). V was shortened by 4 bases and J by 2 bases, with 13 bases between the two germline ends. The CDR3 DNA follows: TGTGCCTGGACCCCCAAACTCCACACAGATACGCAGTATTTT. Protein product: CAWTPKLHTDTQYF.

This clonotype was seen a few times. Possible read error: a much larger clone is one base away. The CDR3 DNA reads TGTGCCAGCTGGCTCAAGCGGGAGAGCCTGAATGAGCAGTTCTTC. Translating gives CASWLKRESLNEQFF. The chain employs TRBV21-1 and TRBJ2-1; TRBD2 is the table's D call, not checked against the DNA. TRBV21-1 is a pseudogene locus. The CDR3 spans 15 residues.

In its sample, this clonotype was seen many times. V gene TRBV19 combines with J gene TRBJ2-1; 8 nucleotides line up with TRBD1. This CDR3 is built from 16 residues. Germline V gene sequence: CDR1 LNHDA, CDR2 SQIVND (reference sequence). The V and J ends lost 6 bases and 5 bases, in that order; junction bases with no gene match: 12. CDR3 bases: TGTGCCAGTAGGCCTCAGGGGGCCGCAGCACACAATGAGCAGTTCTTC. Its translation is CASRPQGAAAHNEQFF.

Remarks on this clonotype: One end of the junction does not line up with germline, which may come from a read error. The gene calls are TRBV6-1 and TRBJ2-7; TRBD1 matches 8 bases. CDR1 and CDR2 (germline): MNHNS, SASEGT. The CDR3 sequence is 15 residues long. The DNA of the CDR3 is TGTGCCGGCAGTGAAGCACGACAGGGGCTATACGAGCAGTACTTC. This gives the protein CAGSEARQGLYEQYF.

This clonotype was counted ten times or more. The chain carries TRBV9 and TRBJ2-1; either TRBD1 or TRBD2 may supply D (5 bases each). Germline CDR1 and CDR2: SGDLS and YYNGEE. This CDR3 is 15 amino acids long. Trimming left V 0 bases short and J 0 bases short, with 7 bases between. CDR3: CASSVGGTSYNEQFF. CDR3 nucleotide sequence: TGTGCCAGCAGCGTAGGGGGGACCTCCTACAATGAGCAGTTCTTC. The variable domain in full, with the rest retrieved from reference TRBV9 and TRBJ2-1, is DSGVTQTPKHLITATGQRVTLRCSPRSGDLSVYWYQQSLDQGLQFLIQYYNGEERAKGNILERFSAQQFPDLHSELNLSSLELGDSALYFCASSVGGTSYNEQFFGPGTRLTVL.

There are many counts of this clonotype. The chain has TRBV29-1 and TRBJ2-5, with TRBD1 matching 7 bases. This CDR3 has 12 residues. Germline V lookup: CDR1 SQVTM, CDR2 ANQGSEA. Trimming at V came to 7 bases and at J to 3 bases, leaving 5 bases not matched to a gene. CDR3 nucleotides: TGCAGCGGCTGGACAGGAAAAGAGACCCAGTACTTC. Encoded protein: CSGWTGKETQYF.

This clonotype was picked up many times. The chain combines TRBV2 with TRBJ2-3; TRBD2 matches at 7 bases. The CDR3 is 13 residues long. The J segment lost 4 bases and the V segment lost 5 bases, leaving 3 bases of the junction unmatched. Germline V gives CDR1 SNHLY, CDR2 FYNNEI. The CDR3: CASSREDADTQYF. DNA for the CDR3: TGTGCCAGCAGTCGGGAGGATGCAGATACGCAGTATTTT.

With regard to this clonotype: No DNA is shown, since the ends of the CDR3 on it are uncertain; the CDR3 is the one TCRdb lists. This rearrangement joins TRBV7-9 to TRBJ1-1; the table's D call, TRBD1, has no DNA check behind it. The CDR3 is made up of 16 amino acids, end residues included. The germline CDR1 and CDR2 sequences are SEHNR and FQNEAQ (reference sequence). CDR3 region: CASRIFAQGAGTEAFF.

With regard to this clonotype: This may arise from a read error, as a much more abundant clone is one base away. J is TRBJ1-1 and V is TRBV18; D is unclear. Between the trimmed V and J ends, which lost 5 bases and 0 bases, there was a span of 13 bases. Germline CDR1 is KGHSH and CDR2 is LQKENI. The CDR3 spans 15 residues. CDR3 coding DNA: TGTGCCAGCTCAGCCCCGGGAGGAGTGAACACTGAAGCTTTCTTT. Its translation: CASSAPGGVNTEAFF. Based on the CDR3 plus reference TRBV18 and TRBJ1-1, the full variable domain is NAGVMQNPRHLVRRRGQEARLRCSPMKGHSHVYWYRQLPEEGLKFMVYLQKENIIDESGMPKERFSAEFPKEGPSILRIQQVVRGDSAAYFCASSAPGGVNTEAFFGQGTRLTVV.

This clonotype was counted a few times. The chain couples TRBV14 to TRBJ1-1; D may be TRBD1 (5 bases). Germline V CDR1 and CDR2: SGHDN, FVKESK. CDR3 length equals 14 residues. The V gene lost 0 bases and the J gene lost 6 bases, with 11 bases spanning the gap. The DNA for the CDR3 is TGTGCCAGCAGCCAAGAACGAGGGGCTGCTGAAGCTTTCTTT. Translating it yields CASSQERGAAEAFF.

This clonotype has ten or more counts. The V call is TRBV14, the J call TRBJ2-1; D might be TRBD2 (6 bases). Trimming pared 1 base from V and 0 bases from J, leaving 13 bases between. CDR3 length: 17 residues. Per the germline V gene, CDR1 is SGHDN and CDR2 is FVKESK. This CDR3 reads CASSQGQTSFSYNEQFF. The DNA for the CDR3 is TGTGCCAGCAGCCAAGGACAGACTAGTTTCTCCTACAATGAGCAGTTCTTC.

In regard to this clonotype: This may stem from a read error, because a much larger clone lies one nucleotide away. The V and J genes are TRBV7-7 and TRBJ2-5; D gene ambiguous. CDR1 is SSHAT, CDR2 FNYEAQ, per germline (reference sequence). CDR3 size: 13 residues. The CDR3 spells CASSFGSLETRYF. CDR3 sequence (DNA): TGTGCTAGCAGCTTCGGCTCGTTAGAGACCCGGTACTTC.

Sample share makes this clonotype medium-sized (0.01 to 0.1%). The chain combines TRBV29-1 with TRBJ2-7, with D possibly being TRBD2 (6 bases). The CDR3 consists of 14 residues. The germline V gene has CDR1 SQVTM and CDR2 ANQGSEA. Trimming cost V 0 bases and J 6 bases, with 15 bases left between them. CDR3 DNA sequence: TGCAGCGTTGAAGAGCCGGGAGTTAGGGGCGAGCAGTACTTC. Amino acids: CSVEEPGVRGEQYF.

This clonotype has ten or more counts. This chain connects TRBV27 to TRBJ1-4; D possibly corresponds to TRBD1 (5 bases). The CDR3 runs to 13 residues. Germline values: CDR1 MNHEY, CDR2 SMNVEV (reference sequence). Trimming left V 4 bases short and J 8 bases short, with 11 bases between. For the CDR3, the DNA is TGTGCCAGCAGTTATAGGGGCGGAGAAAAACTGTTTTTT. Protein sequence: CASSYRGGEKLFF.